This T cell receptor (beta chain) derives from a study of blood T cell repertoires in COVID-19. Study information: COVID-19 samples, acute and convalescent, were from the United States, Italy and Spain.

The germline gives CDR1 MNHEY, CDR2 SMNVEV (reference sequence). CDR3 length: 14 amino acids. V was cut by 6 bases and J by 7 bases, with 18 bases left in between. Repertoires were generated with immunoSEQ multiplex PCR, while TCRdb's copy carries only in-frame clones and drops some. The sample yields fewer than 90,000 clones, approximately 90% seen once. This TCR was sampled from a male donor with acute or convalescent COVID-19. The chain is built from TRBV27 and TRBJ2-5, with D possibly being TRBD1 (6 bases). The specimen sequenced was peripheral blood. CDR3 DNA sequence: TGTGCCAGCAGGTCAGGGGACGCGAAAGCGACCCAGTACTTC. It yields the protein CASRSGDAKATQYF.